This T cell receptor beta chain was recorded in a study of T cells after yellow fever vaccination. Study overall: Those fractions that held only low numbers of cells were prepared using the SMART-Seq v4 Ultra Low Input RNA kit. Overall study results and limits: Detection of almost all vaccine-responding clonotypes in sorted memory subsets failed on day 0.

In this sample, this clonotype turned up many times. 5'RACE template switching generated TCR cDNA, adding a universal primer site and UMIs. MiXCR, applied by TCRdb to the 5' RACE reads, yields one record per CDR3 protein. The sample lists 45,000 to 75,000 distinct CDR3 sequences, around 5.4% occurring once. The material was PBMCs, either bulk or a sorted T-cell subset (CD4+, CD8+, memory, or dextramer-sorted; not recorded which), obtained on the day of the yellow fever booster vaccination. This receptor was obtained from a man aged 18 to 30 who received the YFV17D yellow fever vaccine.

The CDR3 DNA sequence: TGTGCCAGCAGCTTTGTGAGCCTTAACTATGGCTACACCTTC. Protein sequence: CASSFVSLNYGYTF. The rearrangement joins TRBV7-9 to TRBJ1-2; D is uncertain. Germline V gene data show CDR1 as SEHNR and CDR2 as FQNEAQ (reference sequence). Trimming took off 3 bases at V and 1 base at J, with 9 bases between the two ends. The CDR3 loop spans 14 amino acids.